This TCR beta chain is from a study of T cells after posttransplantation cyclophosphamide. Produced via immunoSEQ multiplex PCR; TCRdb's table is partial and in-frame only. The data show 11,000 to 15,000 clones, 76% seen once. V lost 6 bases and J 5 bases, leaving 14 bases between the germline ends. The germline V gene has CDR1 KGHSH and CDR2 LQKENI. This CDR3 has 14 amino acids. Study-wide results and caveats: Donor-recipient repertoire similarity was low at 1-2 months, rising over year one.

Details on this clone: Antigen: not known.

This clonotype originated in a man aged 50-60 years. Source material: memory CD4+ T cells sorted from PBMCs. The chain uses TRBV18 and TRBJ2-1; D remains unclear. The CDR3 DNA is TGTGCCAGCTCCCCGAGACTCGGTAACAATGAGCAGTTCTTC. It is translated as CASSPRLGNNEQFF. The full variable domain, its missing parts supplied by reference TRBV18 and TRBJ2-1, is NAGVMQNPRHLVRRRGQEARLRCSPMKGHSHVYWYRQLPEEGLKFMVYLQKENIIDESGMPKERFSAEFPKEGPSILRIQQVVRGDSAAYFCASSPRLGNNEQFFGPGTRLTVL.